One sample yielded the 3 T cell receptor beta chains listed below, sequenced in a study of blood T cells in healthy people across ages. With a J-beta primer mix and a sample-barcoded 5' primer, a second PCR ran 7 to 11 cycles. TCRdb processed the 5' RACE reads anew with MiXCR; each CDR3 protein has one entry. Seen here are some 710,000 distinct CDR3 sequences, roughly 20% observed once, and the top ten hold around a fifth. Sample: blood. Receptors originate from a man between 65 and 85 years old in good health.

The chain is built from TRBV5-1 and TRBJ2-3; the match to TRBD2 covers 12 bases. CDR3 length: 17 amino acids. After removal of 3 bases from V and 2 bases from J, the junction contained 7 bases not matched to a gene. From germline, CDR1 is SGHRS and CDR2 YFSETQ. This CDR3 reads CASSSTSGGPITDTQYF. The CDR3 DNA sequence: TGCGCCAGCAGCTCGACTAGCGGGGGCCCGATCACAGATACGCAGTATTTT.

This clonotype showed up just a few times. The gene calls are TRBV4-3 and TRBJ2-1; no definite D call. V lost 0 bases and J lost 0, with 12 bases in between. The CDR3 spans 17 residues. Germline assignment: CDR1 LGHNA and CDR2 YSLEER. CDR3 coding DNA: TGCGCCAGCAGCCAAGATATAGGTAGGAGCTCCTACAATGAGCAGTTCTTC. It codes for CASSQDIGRSSYNEQFF.

This clonotype occurred a few times. This chain links TRBV6-6 with TRBJ1-2; 7 bases fit TRBD1. Looked up from germline, CDR1 is MNHNY and CDR2 is SVGAGI (reference sequence). The CDR3 contains 13 residues. V lost 6 bases to trimming and J lost 8 bases; unmatched junction nucleotides: 9. CDR3 loop: CASRPGTVGGYTF. Here the CDR3 DNA reads TGTGCCAGCAGACCTGGGACAGTAGGAGGCTACACCTTC.